This T cell receptor (beta chain) was recorded in a study of breast tumors, draining lymph nodes, adjacent tissues. TCRdb recomputed calls from the multiplex PCR reads with MiXCR, one row per CDR3 protein. The profile covers fewer than 15,000 distinct CDR3 sequences, with roughly 60% appearing a single time and approximately 49% taken by the ten largest. This clonotype was observed at least ten times. Its specificity is not known. General observations from the study: Data fit most tumor T cells coming from lymph node, expanding in tumor. Tumors had less TCR diversity than lymph nodes, more than nontumor tissue.

This CDR3 is 15 amino acids long. The V and J ends lost 5 bases and 5 bases respectively, with 19 bases between them. The sequence was collected from a female donor with breast cancer. Some clones in this sample may be carry-over from other donors' samples. Sequencing was performed on tumor-adjacent breast tissue. The chain joins TRBV6-7 to TRBJ2-7; D is possibly TRBD1 (6 bases). TRBV6-7 is treated as an ORF (open reading frame) with a function not yet certain. The CDR3 reads CASSPGEGHLNEQYF. For the CDR3, the DNA is TGTGCCAGCAGTCCAGGCGAGGGACACCTTAACGAGCAGTACTTC.